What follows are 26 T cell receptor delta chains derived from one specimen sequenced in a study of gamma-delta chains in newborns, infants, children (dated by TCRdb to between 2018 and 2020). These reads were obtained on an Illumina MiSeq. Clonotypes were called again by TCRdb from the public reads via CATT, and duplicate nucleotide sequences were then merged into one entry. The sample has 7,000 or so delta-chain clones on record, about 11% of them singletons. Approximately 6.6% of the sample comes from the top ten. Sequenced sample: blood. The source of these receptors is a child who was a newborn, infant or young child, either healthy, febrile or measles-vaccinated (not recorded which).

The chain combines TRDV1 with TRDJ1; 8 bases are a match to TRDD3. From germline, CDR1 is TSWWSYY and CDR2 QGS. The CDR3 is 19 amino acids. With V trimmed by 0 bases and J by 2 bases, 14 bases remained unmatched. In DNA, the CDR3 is TGTGCTCTTGGGGAACTCATACCCAGGGGATACCAAGGAACCGATAAACTCATCTTT. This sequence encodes CALGELIPRGYQGTDKLIF.

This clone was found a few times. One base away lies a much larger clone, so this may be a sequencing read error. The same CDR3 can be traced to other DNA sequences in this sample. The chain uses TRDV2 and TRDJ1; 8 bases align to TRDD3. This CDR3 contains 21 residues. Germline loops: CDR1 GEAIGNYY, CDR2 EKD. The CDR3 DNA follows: TGTGCTTGTGACTCGCTACCTCCCCCCAGTACTGGGGGTTTAGGGACCGATAAACTCATCTTT. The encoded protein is CACDSLPPPSTGGLGTDKLIF.

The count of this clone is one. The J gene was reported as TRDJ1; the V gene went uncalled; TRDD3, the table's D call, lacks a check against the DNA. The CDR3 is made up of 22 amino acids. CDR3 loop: CACDTLAGGGDTGFSDTDKLIF. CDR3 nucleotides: TGTGCCTGTGACACACTGGCAGGAGGAGGGGATACAGGATTTTCGGACACCGATAAACTCATCTTT.

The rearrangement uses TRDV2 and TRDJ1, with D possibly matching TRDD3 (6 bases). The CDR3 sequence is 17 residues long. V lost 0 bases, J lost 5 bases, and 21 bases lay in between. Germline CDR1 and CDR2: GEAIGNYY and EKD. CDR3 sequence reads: CACDTVGVDTRRDKLIF. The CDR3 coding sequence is TGTGCCTGTGACACCGTGGGTGTGGATACTCGTAGAGATAAACTCATCTTT.

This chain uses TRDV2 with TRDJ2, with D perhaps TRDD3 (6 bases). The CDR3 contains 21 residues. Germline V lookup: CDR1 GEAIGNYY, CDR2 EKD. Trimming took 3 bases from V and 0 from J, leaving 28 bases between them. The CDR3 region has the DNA TGTGCCTGTGACGCCGTGATTAACAGGGGGACCGAAAAAGCTTTGACAGCACAACTCTTCTTT. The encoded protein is CACDAVINRGTEKALTAQLFF.

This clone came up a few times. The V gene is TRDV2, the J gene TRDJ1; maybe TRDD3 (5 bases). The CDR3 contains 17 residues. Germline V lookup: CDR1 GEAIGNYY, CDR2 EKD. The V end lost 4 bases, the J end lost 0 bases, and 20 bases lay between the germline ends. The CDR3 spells CACDKLLEVPYTDKLIF. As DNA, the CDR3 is TGTGCCTGTGATAAACTACTGGAGGTCCCGTACACCGATAAACTCATCTTT.

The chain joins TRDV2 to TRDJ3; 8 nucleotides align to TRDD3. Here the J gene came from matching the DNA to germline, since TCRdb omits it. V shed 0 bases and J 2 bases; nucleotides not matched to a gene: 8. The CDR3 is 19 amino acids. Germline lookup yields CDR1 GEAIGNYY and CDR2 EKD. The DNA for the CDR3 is TGTGCCTGTGACACCTGGGATACGAACGGCCCCTGGGACACCCGACAGATGTTTTTC. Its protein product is CACDTWDTNGPWDTRQMFF.

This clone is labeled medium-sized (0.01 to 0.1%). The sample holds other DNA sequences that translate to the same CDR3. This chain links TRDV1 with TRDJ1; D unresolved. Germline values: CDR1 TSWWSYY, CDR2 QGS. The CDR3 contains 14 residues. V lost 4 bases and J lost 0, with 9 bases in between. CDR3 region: CALGGLVYTDKLIF. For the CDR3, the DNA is TGTGCTCTTGGGGGATTGGTGTACACCGATAAACTCATCTTT.

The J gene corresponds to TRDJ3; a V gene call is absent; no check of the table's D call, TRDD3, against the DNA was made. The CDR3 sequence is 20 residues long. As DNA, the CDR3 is TGTGCCTGTGACACCGTTAGACTGGGTGCTACCTCCTGGGACACCCGACAGATGTTTTTC. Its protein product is CACDTVRLGATSWDTRQMFF.

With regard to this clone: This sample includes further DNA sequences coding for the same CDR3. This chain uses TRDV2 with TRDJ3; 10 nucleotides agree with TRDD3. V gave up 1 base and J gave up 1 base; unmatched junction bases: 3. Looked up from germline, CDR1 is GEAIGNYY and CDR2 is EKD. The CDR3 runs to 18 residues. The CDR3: CACDTGGYLSWDTRQMFF. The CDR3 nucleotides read TGTGCCTGTGACACTGGGGGATACTTATCCTGGGACACCCGACAGATGTTTTTC.

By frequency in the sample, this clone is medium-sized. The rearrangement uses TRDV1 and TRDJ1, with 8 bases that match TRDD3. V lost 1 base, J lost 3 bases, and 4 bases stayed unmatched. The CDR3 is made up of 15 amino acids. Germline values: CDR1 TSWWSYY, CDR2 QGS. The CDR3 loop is CALGERSGYADKLIF. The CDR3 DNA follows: TGTGCTCTTGGGGAACGTTCGGGATACGCCGATAAACTCATCTTT.

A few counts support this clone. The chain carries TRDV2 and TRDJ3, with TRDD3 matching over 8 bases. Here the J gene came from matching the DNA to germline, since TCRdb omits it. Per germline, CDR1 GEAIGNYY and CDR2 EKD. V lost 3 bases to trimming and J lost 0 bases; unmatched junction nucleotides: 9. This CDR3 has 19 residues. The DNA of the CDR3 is TGTGCCTGTGACCCCGTACTGGGGGGGAGCTCCTGGGACACCCGACAGATGTTTTTC. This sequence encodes CACDPVLGGSSWDTRQMFF.

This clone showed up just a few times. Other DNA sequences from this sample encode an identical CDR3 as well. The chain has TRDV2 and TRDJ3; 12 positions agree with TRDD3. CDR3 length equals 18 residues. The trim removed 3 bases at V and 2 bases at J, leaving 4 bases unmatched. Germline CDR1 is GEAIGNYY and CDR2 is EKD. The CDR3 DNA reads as TGTGCCTGTGACGTACTGGGGGATACCGCCTGGGACACCCGACAGATGTTTTTC. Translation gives CACDVLGDTAWDTRQMFF.

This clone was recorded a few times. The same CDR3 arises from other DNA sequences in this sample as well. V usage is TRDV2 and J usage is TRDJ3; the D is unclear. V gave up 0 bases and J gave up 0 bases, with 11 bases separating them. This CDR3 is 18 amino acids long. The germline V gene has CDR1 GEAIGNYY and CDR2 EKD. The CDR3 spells CACDTVRFSSWDTRQMFF. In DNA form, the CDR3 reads TGTGCCTGTGACACCGTGAGGTTTAGCTCCTGGGACACCCGACAGATGTTTTTC.

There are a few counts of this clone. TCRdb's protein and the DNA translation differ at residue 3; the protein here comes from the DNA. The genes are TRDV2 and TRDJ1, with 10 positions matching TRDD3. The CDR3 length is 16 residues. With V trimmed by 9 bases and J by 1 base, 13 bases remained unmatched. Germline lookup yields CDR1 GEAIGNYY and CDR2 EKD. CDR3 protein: CARVGMGDTSTDKLIF. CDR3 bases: TGTGCCCGTGTGGGGATGGGGGATACCAGCACCGATAAACTCATCTTT.

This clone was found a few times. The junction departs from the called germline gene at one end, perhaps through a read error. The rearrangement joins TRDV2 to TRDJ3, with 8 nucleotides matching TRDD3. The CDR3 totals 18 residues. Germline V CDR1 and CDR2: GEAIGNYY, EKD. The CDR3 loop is CACDVLGASSWDARQMFF. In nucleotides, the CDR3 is TGTGCCTGTGACGTACTGGGGGCTAGCTCCTGGGACGCCCGACAGATGTTTTTC.

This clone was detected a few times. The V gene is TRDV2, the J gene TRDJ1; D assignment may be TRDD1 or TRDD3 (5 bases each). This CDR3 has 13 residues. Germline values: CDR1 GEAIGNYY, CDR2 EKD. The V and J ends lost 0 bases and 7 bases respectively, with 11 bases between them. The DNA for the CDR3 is TGTGCCTGTGACACCGAGAGGATAGTTAAACTCATCTTT. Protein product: CACDTERIVKLIF.

The CDR3 coding sequence is TGTGCCTGTGACTCAGTACTGGGGGATAGGTCCTGGGACACCCGACAGATGTTTTTC. This gives the protein CACDSVLGDRSWDTRQMFF. The chain links TRDV2 to TRDJ3; 11 nucleotides match TRDD3. With 3 bases clipped from V and 1 base from J, the junction kept 7 bases outside the gene matches. Germline CDR1 is GEAIGNYY and CDR2 is EKD. The CDR3 has 19 residues.

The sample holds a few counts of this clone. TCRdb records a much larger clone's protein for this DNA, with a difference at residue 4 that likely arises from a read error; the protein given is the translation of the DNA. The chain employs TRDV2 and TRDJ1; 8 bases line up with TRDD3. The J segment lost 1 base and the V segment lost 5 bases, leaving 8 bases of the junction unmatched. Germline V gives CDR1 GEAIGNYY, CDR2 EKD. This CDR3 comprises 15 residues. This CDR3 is CACGPVLGVTDKLIF. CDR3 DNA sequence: TGTGCCTGTGGCCCAGTACTGGGGGTCACCGATAAACTCATCTTT.

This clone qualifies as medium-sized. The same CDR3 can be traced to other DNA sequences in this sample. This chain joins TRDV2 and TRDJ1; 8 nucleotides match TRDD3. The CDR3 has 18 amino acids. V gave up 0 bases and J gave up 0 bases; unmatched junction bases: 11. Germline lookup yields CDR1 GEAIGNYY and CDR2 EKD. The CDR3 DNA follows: TGTGCCTGTGACACCGAATGGCTGGGGGACGAGTACACCGATAAACTCATCTTT. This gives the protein CACDTEWLGDEYTDKLIF.

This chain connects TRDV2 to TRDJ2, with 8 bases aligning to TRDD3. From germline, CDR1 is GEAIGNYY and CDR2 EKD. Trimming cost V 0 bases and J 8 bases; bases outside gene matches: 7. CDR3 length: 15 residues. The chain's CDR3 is CACDTAGDRKAQLFF. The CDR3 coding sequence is TGTGCCTGTGACACCGCGGGGGATAGGAAGGCACAACTCTTCTTT.

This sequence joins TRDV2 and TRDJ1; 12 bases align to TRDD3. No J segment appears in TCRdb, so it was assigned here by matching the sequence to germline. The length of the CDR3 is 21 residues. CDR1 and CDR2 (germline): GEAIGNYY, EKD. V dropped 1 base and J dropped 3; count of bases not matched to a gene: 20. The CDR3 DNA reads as TGTGCCTGTGACACGCTTCGACTGGGGGATACCTGGGCCCTTGTGCCCGATAAACTCATCTTT. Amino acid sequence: CACDTLRLGDTWALVPDKLIF.

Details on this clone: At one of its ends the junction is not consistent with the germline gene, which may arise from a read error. The CDR3 coding sequence is TGTGCCTGTTACACGGTGGACTTAAATTACTGGGGCCATAATTTGACAGCAAAACTCTTCTTT. It specifies CACYTVDLNYWGHNLTAKLFF. The chain uses TRDV2 and TRDJ2, with TRDD3 identical over 7 bases. Germline matching of the DNA provided the J gene here, since TCRdb leaves it blank. The CDR3 is 21 amino acids. Germline CDR1 is GEAIGNYY and CDR2 is EKD.

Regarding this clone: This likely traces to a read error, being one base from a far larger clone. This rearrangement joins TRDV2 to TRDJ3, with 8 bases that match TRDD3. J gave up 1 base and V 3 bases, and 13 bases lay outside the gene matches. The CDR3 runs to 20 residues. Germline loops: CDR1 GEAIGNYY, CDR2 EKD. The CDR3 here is CACDRLRDTSGSWDTRQMFF. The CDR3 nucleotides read TGTGCCTGTGACCGACTGAGGGATACGAGTGGATCCTGGGACACCCGACAGATGTTTTTC.

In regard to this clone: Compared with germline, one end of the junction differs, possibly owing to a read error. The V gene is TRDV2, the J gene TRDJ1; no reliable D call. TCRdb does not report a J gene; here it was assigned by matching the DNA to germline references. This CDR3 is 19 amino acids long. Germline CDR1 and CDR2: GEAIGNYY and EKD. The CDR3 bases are TGTGCCTATGACACCGGCTGCGGAGGGCCCCCGACAAAAACCGATAAACTCATCTTT. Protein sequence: CAYDTGCGGPPTKTDKLIF.

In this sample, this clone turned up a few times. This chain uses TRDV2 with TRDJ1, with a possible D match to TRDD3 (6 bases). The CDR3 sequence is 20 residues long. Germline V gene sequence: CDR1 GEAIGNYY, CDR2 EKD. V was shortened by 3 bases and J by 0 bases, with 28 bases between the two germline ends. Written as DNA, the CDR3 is TGTGCCTGTGACGCTATGGGGGGTACGAGAGGGGATTTGTACACCGATAAACTCATCTTT. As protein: CACDAMGGTRGDLYTDKLIF.